This T cell receptor (beta chain) stems from a study of OX40 agonist ivuxolimab in advanced cancers. Study-wide context: Patients were infused with ivuxolimab every 2 weeks at 0.01 to 10 mg/kg. Among those enrolled, mean age was about 58 years (range roughly 23 to 90) and 75% to 85% were male.

The method was immunoSEQ multiplex PCR; TCRdb's version includes in-frame clones alone and lacks a portion of them. The repertoire holds fewer than 65,000 clones, with 70% to 90% as singletons. Per germline, CDR1 SGHVS and CDR2 FQNEAQ. The CDR3 has 15 amino acids. Trimming removed 5 bases from V and 5 bases from J, with 16 bases in between. The TCR comes from an adult with an advanced solid tumor such as melanoma, head and neck, liver or kidney cancer. Sequencing was performed on CD4+ or CD8+ T cells sorted from blood, taken in a trial of the OX40 agonist ivuxolimab. This rearrangement joins TRBV7-8 to TRBJ2-1; a possible D gene is TRBD1 (5 bases). In DNA form, the CDR3 reads TGTGCCAGCAGCCCCAACCCCAGACAGAACAATGAGCAGTTCTTC. It translates to CASSPNPRQNNEQFF.